The clone carrying this T cell receptor beta chain was counted between two and nine times. Antigen unknown. This sample is drawn from a study of cytomegalovirus exposure and HLA in healthy donors. Study at large: Of a few hundred genotyped donors, more than 75% grouped in the Caucasian-associated ancestry cluster.

Study-wide results and caveats: There were some public TCRs occurring in many donors, but most TCR sequences were rare. By a later analysis, the bulk of CMV-associated TCR beta chains appeared HLA-restricted. Earlier analysis found most TCR beta V segments productive about 87% or about 30% of the time.

The length of the CDR3 is 17 residues. Germline values: CDR1 SGHTA, CDR2 FQGNSA. V was clipped by 4 bases and J by 1 base, with 17 bases between them. PCR involved 60 Vbeta and 13 Jbeta primers. Sequenced by immunoSEQ multiplex PCR; TCRdb stores in-frame clones only, minus some. The table records around 140,000 clones, about 80% of them present only once. This chain uses TRBV7-2 with TRBJ1-5; D perhaps matches TRBD1 (6 bases). The receptor was derived from an older woman in good health and CMV-seropositive. The specimen was PBMCs. CDR3 sequence (DNA): TGTGCCAGCAGCTCCTCTCGGGGGGGGCTCAGCAATCAGCCCCAGCATTTT. Amino acid sequence: CASSSSRGGLSNQPQHF.